This T cell receptor (beta chain) was observed in a study of cytomegalovirus exposure and HLA in healthy donors. Overall study findings and caveats: Reported performance of the classifier showed diagnosis of cytomegalovirus status with high specificity and sensitivity. The study put 150 to 200 TCR beta chains on its list as cytomegalovirus-associated. What a later analysis showed was that several of the most significant clusters appeared linked to common viral pathogens.

The study ran its PCR with 60 Vbeta and 13 Jbeta primers. The table came from immunoSEQ multiplex PCR; TCRdb's copy has only in-frame clones and leaves some out. The data contain around 99,000 clones, 65% to 80% of them singletons. The length of the CDR3 is 15 residues. J lost 7 bases, V lost 4 bases, and 12 bases had no gene match. Germline-derived CDR1 and CDR2 are SGHRS and YFSETQ. A note on this clone: Its antigen is currently unknown.

The gene calls are TRBV5-1 and TRBJ2-7; 9 bases fit TRBD2. The sample comprised PBMCs. The receptor's source is a male donor in good health and CMV-seronegative. The CDR3 here is CASSLLAGVSREQYF. The CDR3 nucleotides are TGCGCCAGCAGCCTATTAGCGGGAGTGTCTCGGGAGCAGTACTTC.